A selection of T cell receptor beta chains follows, all from one sample in a study of blood T cell repertoires in COVID-19. Produced via immunoSEQ multiplex PCR; TCRdb's table is partial and in-frame only. The sample contains some 99,000 clones, approximately 86% of which appear only once. The specimen sequenced was peripheral blood. The receptors derive from a woman aged 60 to 75 in a cohort sampled during active or convalescent COVID-19. The CDR3 runs from the conserved cysteine through the conserved F or W. The order of the fields is clone size, V gene, D gene, J gene, CDR3 DNA, CDR3 protein. D genes are given only for firm matches. Clone size is not always given. Where it is, it says once, few, many or a class for expanded clones.

>-|TRBV6-6|-|TRBJ2-5
TGTGCCAGCAGGCCGGGACTTAGTCAAGAGACCCAGTACTTC
CASRPGLSQETQYF
>few|TRBV5-1|-|TRBJ2-7
TGCGCCAGCAGCTCTCTCCAAACAGGGTTATTGGACGAGCAGTACTTC
CASSSLQTGLLDEQYF
>-|TRBV30|-|TRBJ1-2
TGTGCCTGGAGGCGCAAGGGGCTCGACTATGGCTACACCTTC
CAWRRKGLDYGYTF
>-|TRBV27|TRBD1|TRBJ1-2
TGTGCCAGCAGTGGGAGGACAGGGCACTATGGCTACACCTTC
CASSGRTGHYGYTF
>-|TRBV7-9|-|TRBJ2-1
TGTGCCAGCAGCCCGAAGGAGGGTAGCTCCTACAATGAGCAGTTCTTC
CASSPKEGSSYNEQFF
>-|TRBV27|-|TRBJ1-6
TGTGCCAGCAGTCCCCTGAGTGCACCCCTCCACTTT
CASSPLSAPLHF
>-|TRBV25-1|-|TRBJ2-7
TGTGCCAGCAGTGAGCAGGGGCGTACCTACGAGCAGTACTTC
CASSEQGRTYEQYF
>-|TRBV6-5|-|TRBJ1-4
TGTGCCAGCAGTTACTCGTGGGCACCAACTAATGAAAAACTGTTTTTT
CASSYSWAPTNEKLFF
>few|TRBV10-3|-|TRBJ1-6
TGTGCCATCAGGGATACAGGGCTTAATTCACCCCTCCACTTT
CAIRDTGLNSPLHF
>-|TRBV6-5|-|TRBJ1-4
TGTGCCAGCGGGCGCAACGAGAATGAAAAACTGTTTTTT
CASGRNENEKLFF
>-|TRBV30|-|TRBJ2-2
TGTGCCTGGAGCAGCGGAGGAGCGAACACCGGGGAGCTGTTTTTT
CAWSSGGANTGELFF
>-|TRBV7-3|-|TRBJ2-3
TGTGCCAGCAGCTCACAGGGTGGTAGCACAGATACGCAGTATTTT
CASSSQGGSTDTQYF
>-|TRBV12-3/TRBV12-4|-|TRBJ2-2
TGTGCCAGCAGGGGGCGGGGCACCGGGGAGCTGTTTTTT
CASRGRGTGELFF
>-|TRBV10-3|TRBD1|TRBJ1-2
TGTGCCATCAGTGAATCTGACAGGGCGGGTGGCTACACCTTC
CAISESDRAGGYTF
>few|TRBV6-1|TRBD1|TRBJ2-7
TGTGCCAGCAGTGAAGGAGGGACAGTTCTCTACTACGAGCAGTACTTC
CASSEGGTVLYYEQYF
>-|TRBV5-6|-|TRBJ2-3
TGTGCCAGCAGCACTGCAGATACGCAGTATTTT
CASSTADTQYF
>once|TRBV7-2|-|TRBJ1-2
TGTGCCAGCAGCTCGACCGGGACACCTAACTATGGCTACACCTTC
CASSSTGTPNYGYTF
>-|TRBV5-4|-|TRBJ1-4
TGTGCCAGCAGCTCCACAGGATCTAATGAAAAACTGTTTTTT
CASSSTGSNEKLFF
>-|TRBV3-1/TRBV3-2|TRBD1|TRBJ1-1
TGTGCCAGCAGCCATTCAGGGGGGAACACTGAAGCTTTCTTT
CASSHSGGNTEAFF
>-|TRBV6-2/TRBV6-3|TRBD2|TRBJ2-2
TGTGCCAGCAGTTTAGGACTAGCGGGGAACACCGGGGAGCTGTTTTTT
CASSLGLAGNTGELFF
>-|TRBV3-1/TRBV3-2|TRBD1|TRBJ1-4
TGTGCCTCCAGGGTAGGGACAGGGATTTATGAAAAACTGTTTTTT
CASRVGTGIYEKLFF
>once|TRBV24-1|TRBD1|TRBJ2-7
TGTGCCACCAGTGATTATCCGGGACAGCAAGCGTACGAGCAGTACTTC
CATSDYPGQQAYEQYF
>-|TRBV6-5|-|TRBJ1-5
TGTGCTAGCAGTTACTCAAACAGTCCGATCCAGCATTTT
CASSYSNSPIQHF
>-|TRBV6-4|-|TRBJ2-2
TGTGCCAGCAGTGACTCGAGTGGGGGCCCGAACACCGGGGAGCTGTTTTTT
CASSDSSGGPNTGELFF
>-|TRBV5-1|-|TRBJ1-2
TGCGCCAGCAGCTTGGGCGATTATGGCTACACCTTC
CASSLGDYGYTF
>-|TRBV30|-|TRBJ1-6
TGTGCCTGGAGTGGACAGTTAACTGCGCCCCTCCACTTT
CAWSGQLTAPLHF
>-|TRBV5-1|-|TRBJ2-1
TGCGCCAGCAGCTTGGGTTCCGGGAATGAGCAGTTCTTC
CASSLGSGNEQFF
>-|TRBV6-5|-|TRBJ1-3
TGTGCCAGCAGTCCTCAGGGGCTAGGAAACACCATATATTTT
CASSPQGLGNTIYF
>-|TRBV7-9|TRBD2|TRBJ2-1
TGTGCCAGCAGCTCCGGACTAGCGGGCCCTTACAATGAGCAGTTCTTC
CASSSGLAGPYNEQFF
>once|TRBV12-3/TRBV12-4|-|TRBJ1-1
TGTGCCAGCAGTTTGCAACTCCTGGCTGAAGCTTTCTTT
CASSLQLLAEAFF
>-|TRBV6-5|-|TRBJ2-7
TGTGCCAGCAGTTCAGGGGGGCCCTACGAGCAGTACTTC
CASSSGGPYEQYF
>-|TRBV3-1/TRBV3-2|TRBD2|TRBJ2-5
TGTGCCAGCAGCCAATCCTTTAGCGGGAGTGGGTGGGAGACCCAGTACTTC
CASSQSFSGSGWETQYF
>-|TRBV9|TRBD1|TRBJ1-1
TGTGCCAGCAGCGCTACCGGGACAGGGGACACTGAAGCTTTCTTT
CASSATGTGDTEAFF
>-|TRBV5-1|TRBD1|TRBJ1-1
TGCGCCAGCAGCTTGGCCGTCGGACAGGGGGACACTGAAGCTTTCTTT
CASSLAVGQGDTEAFF
>-|TRBV19|TRBD2|TRBJ2-3
TGTGCCAGTAAGGGGACTAGCGGGACTGTAGAAACGCAGTATTTT
CASKGTSGTVETQYF
>-|TRBV27|-|TRBJ2-1
TGTGCCAGCAGTTTTTTAACCGGCGGTGAGCAGTTCTTC
CASSFLTGGEQFF
>once|TRBV21-1|-|TRBJ2-7
TGTGCCAGCAGCATACCGGGACAGGGATGGTTCTACGAGCAGTACTTC
CASSIPGQGWFYEQYF
>-|TRBV24-1|-|TRBJ2-2
TGTGCCACCAGTGATCCGCGACACGTCACCGGGGAGCTGTTTTTT
CATSDPRHVTGELFF
>-|TRBV6-5|-|TRBJ1-2
TGTGCCAGCAGCCGGGAGGGTTTTTGGGGCTACACCTTC
CASSREGFWGYTF
>few|TRBV19|TRBD1|TRBJ1-6
TGTGCCAGTAGTATAGCCTGGGGACAGAGAATTAATTCACCCCTCCACTTT
CASSIAWGQRINSPLHF
>few|TRBV5-1|-|TRBJ1-5
TGCGCCAGCAGCTTGGTCCCGGGGGGCGGACAGCCCCAGCATTTT
CASSLVPGGGQPQHF
>once|TRBV27|-|TRBJ2-7
TGTGCCAGCAGTTCCCGACAGCCGCTTTCGCAGTACTTC
CASSSRQPLSQYF
>-|TRBV6-5|-|TRBJ1-6
TGTGCCAGCAGTACAGGGAGTTCACCCCTCCACTTT
CASSTGSSPLHF
>-|TRBV21-1|-|TRBJ1-1
TGTGCCCAACACAGGGGGCGCGCCACTGAAGCTTTCTTT
CAQHRGRATEAFF
>-|TRBV7-3|-|TRBJ1-2
TGTGCCAGCAGCCCAAGCGGGGGGCAGAACTATGGCTACACCTTC
CASSPSGGQNYGYTF
>-|TRBV4-1|-|TRBJ1-6
TGCGCCAGCAGCCAGATAGGGGTGACCCATAATTCACCCCTCCACTTT
CASSQIGVTHNSPLHF